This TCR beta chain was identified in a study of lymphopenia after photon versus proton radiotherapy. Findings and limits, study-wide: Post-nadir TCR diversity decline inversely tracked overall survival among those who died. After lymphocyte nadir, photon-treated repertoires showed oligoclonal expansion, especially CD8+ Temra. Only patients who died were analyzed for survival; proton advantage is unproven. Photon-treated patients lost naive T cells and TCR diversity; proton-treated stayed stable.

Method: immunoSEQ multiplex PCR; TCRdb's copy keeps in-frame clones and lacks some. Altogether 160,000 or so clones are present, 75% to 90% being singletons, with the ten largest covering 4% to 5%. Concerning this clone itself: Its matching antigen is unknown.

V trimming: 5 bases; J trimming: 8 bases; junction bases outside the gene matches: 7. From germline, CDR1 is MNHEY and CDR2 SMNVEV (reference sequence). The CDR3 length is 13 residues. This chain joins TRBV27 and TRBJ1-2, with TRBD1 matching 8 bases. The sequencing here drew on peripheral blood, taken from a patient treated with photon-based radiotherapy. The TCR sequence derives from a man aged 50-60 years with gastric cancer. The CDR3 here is CASSPQGARGYTF. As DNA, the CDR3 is TGTGCCAGCAGTCCCCAGGGGGCTCGGGGCTACACCTTC.